This T cell receptor (beta chain) was profiled in a study of human T cells and chemical hapten exposure. The time point denotes: patch test 1, 2 weeks after DPC sensitization. Regarding treatment: therapeutic diphenylcyclopropenone sensitization with weekly scalp DPC. Total RNA was extracted from unfractionated whole blood. This clonotype was counted ten times or more. V was pared by 4 bases and J by 10 bases, with 13 bases between. Germline V gene data show CDR1 as MNHEY and CDR2 as SVGEGT. This CDR3 spans 12 amino acids. Individual cDNA molecules each carried unique molecular identifiers attached by the library. TCRdb processed the RACE reads anew with MiXCR; each CDR3 protein has one entry. The sample gives 150,000 to 200,000 distinct CDR3 sequences, about 14% of which show up once; 1.5% to 2% is in the top ten.

The input for sequencing was whole blood, taken in connection with sensitization to the hapten diphenylcyclopropenone (DPC). This chain uses TRBV6-2 or TRBV6-3 with TRBJ1-1; D may be TRBD1 (6 bases). This TCR was recovered from a woman aged 25-40 years with alopecia areata. Some clones in this sample may be carry-over from other donors' samples. The DNA of the CDR3 is TGTGCCAGCAGTTCACAGGGCTTGGGAGCTTTCTTT. It is translated as CASSSQGLGAFF.